Listed here are 18 T cell receptor beta chains from one sample, sequenced in a study of blood T cells in healthy people across ages. Then a second PCR, running roughly 7 to 11 cycles, was carried out with a sample-barcoded 5' primer and a J-beta primer mix. TCRdb reanalysed the 5' RACE reads using MiXCR and keeps one entry per CDR3 protein. Of 650,000 to 800,000 distinct CDR3 sequences listed, under 45% were seen once; the top ten hold about a fifth. Sequenced sample: blood. Source of these receptors: a man between 60 and 75 years old in good health.

This clonotype was observed a single time. J is TRBJ2-7 and V is TRBV7-9, with 10 bases lining up with TRBD2. Germline CDR1 SEHNR, CDR2 FQNEAQ (reference sequence). CDR3 size: 15 residues. Trimming took 4 bases from V and 7 from J; bases not matched to a gene: 10. The CDR3 region has the DNA TGTGCCAGCAGCTGGAAAGCGGGGGGGGACGATGAGCAGTACTTC. It encodes CASSWKAGGDDEQYF.

V gene TRBV6-2 or TRBV6-3 combines with J gene TRBJ2-1, with D maybe TRBD2 (6 bases). The CDR3 length is 18 residues. Trimming removed 2 bases at V and 0 bases at J, with 17 bases between. CDR1 and CDR2 (germline): MNHEY, SVGEGT. CDR3 bases: TGTGCCAGCAGTTACCCTCTAGGAGGGCACCACTCCTACAATGAGCAGTTCTTC. Translating gives CASSYPLGGHHSYNEQFF.

This sequence joins TRBV6-2 or TRBV6-3 and TRBJ1-5; TRBD1 is a possible D gene (6 bases). V gave up 0 bases and J gave up 0 bases, with 15 bases separating them. The length of the CDR3 is 18 residues. Germline lookup yields CDR1 MNHEY and CDR2 SVGEGT. The CDR3 region has the DNA TGTGCCAGCAGTTACTCCGCAGGGGAGAAGTATAGCAATCAGCCCCAGCATTTT. The encoded protein is CASSYSAGEKYSNQPQHF.

This chain uses TRBV5-1 with TRBJ2-5, with 8 bases aligning to TRBD2. The end of the DNA fits TRBJ2-4 better, so the J call may be wrong. The V gene's germline CDR1 is SGHRS and CDR2 YFSETQ. The CDR3 is made up of 15 amino acids. CDR3 nucleotides: TGCGCCAGCAGCTTGTCTGGGCGGGGGGAAAACATTCAGTACTTC. This codes for CASSLSGRGENIQYF.

The gene calls are TRBV29-1 and TRBJ1-2; TRBD1 might be the D (5 bases). Deletions cut 4 bases from V and 4 bases from J, with 16 bases between. Germline V gene lookup returns CDR1 SQVTM and CDR2 ANQGSEA. The CDR3 length is 14 residues. CDR3 sequence: CSVGYGGVSYGYTF. Written as DNA, the CDR3 is TGCAGCGTTGGTTATGGGGGTGTGAGCTATGGCTACACCTTC.

This clonotype has only a few counts. This may stem from a read error, because a much larger clone lies one nucleotide away. J is TRBJ2-2 and V is TRBV29-1; D remains ambiguous. Germline V gene data show CDR1 as SQVTM and CDR2 as ANQGSEA. The length of the CDR3 is 11 residues. In DNA form, the CDR3 reads TGCAGCGGTGAAAGGGCCGGGGAGCTGTTTTTT. It is translated as CSGERAGELFF.

The rearrangement links TRBV7-3 to TRBJ2-1; 13 bases map to TRBD2. Germline-derived CDR1 and CDR2 are SGHTA and FQGTGA. V shed 5 bases and J 0 bases; nucleotides not matched to a gene: 10. CDR3 length equals 19 residues. CDR3 in amino acids: CASSPAGTSGARSYNEQFF. CDR3 sequence (DNA): TGTGCCAGCAGCCCCGCCGGGACTAGCGGGGCCCGCTCCTACAATGAGCAGTTCTTC. The full variable domain, with the rest looked up from reference TRBV7-3 and TRBJ2-1, is GAGVSQTPSNKVTEKGKYVELRCDPISGHTALYWYRQSLGQGPEFLIYFQGTGAADDSGLPNDRFFAVRPEGSVSTLKIQRTERGDSAVYLCASSPAGTSGARSYNEQFFGPGTRLTVL.

The chain recombines TRBV7-2 with TRBJ2-3; D remains unclear. Germline CDR1 and CDR2: SGHTA and FQGNSA. This CDR3 is built from 15 residues. V gave up 4 bases and J gave up 0 bases, with 11 bases separating them. The CDR3 loop is CASSWVPDSTDTQYF. The CDR3 nucleotides read TGTGCCAGCAGCTGGGTTCCCGATAGCACAGATACGCAGTATTTT.

CDR3 nucleotides: TGCAGCGTAGAAAGGCGTGGGGGCCGCGACAATGAGCAGTACTTC. Its protein is CSVERRGGRDNEQYF. The chain uses TRBV29-1 and TRBJ2-7; D may be TRBD1 (6 bases). There are 15 residues in the CDR3. V lost 6 bases, J lost 7 bases, and 25 bases lay in between. Germline V gives CDR1 SQVTM, CDR2 ANQGSEA.

The rearrangement links TRBV30 to TRBJ1-1; 11 bases map to TRBD1. CDR3 length equals 13 residues. The germline gives CDR1 GTSNPN, CDR2 SVGIG (reference sequence). The V gene end was trimmed by 4 bases and the J gene end by 6 bases; junction bases not matched to a gene: 4. CDR3 residues: CAWTPGQGAEAFF. For the CDR3, the DNA is TGTGCCTGGACCCCGGGACAGGGGGCTGAAGCTTTCTTT.

The chain has TRBV4-2 and TRBJ2-3; tentatively, D is TRBD1 or TRBD2 (5 bases each). This CDR3 has 16 amino acids. The germline V gene encodes CDR1 LGHNA and CDR2 YNFKEQ. Trimming cost V 3 bases and J 1 base, with 14 bases left between them. The CDR3, as DNA: TGTGCCAGCAGCCAGGAGGACGTGGGGGGCACAGATACGCAGTATTTT. Protein product: CASSQEDVGGTDTQYF.

This clonotype came up many times. The rearrangement joins TRBV12-3 or TRBV12-4 to TRBJ2-5; D is uncertain. The CDR3 sequence is 13 residues long. V was shortened by 6 bases and J by 0 bases, with 8 bases between the two germline ends. The CDR3 DNA sequence: TGTGCCAGCAGCCAGATTCACCAAGAGACCCAGTACTTC. The encoded protein is CASSQIHQETQYF.

The sample holds a few counts of this clonotype. The gene calls are TRBV7-8 and TRBJ2-1; perhaps D is TRBD1 or TRBD2 (5 bases each). The germline V gene encodes CDR1 SGHVS and CDR2 FQNEAQ. The CDR3 covers 16 residues. The V and J ends lost 5 bases and 7 bases respectively, with 21 bases between them. CDR3 sequence: CASSPTPASRVNEQFF. CDR3 nucleotide sequence: TGTGCCAGCAGCCCGACCCCGGCTAGCAGGGTAAATGAGCAGTTCTTC.

Only a few counts were recorded for this clonotype. V is TRBV6-6 and J is TRBJ1-6; 8 bases are shared with TRBD1. This CDR3 contains 17 residues. V dropped 0 bases and J dropped 7; count of bases not matched to a gene: 8. CDR1 is MNHNY and CDR2 is SVGAGI in the germline V gene (reference sequence). The CDR3 protein is CASSYSGQGASNSPLHF. The CDR3 DNA sequence: TGTGCCAGCAGTTACTCGGGGCAGGGGGCATCAAATTCACCCCTCCACTTT.

The chain employs TRBV15 and TRBJ2-7; maybe TRBD1 (6 bases). Germline loops: CDR1 LNHNV, CDR2 YYDKDF (reference sequence). The CDR3 extends over 15 amino acids. V lost 3 bases and J lost 2, with 14 bases in between. The chain's CDR3 is CATSRGRDKAYEQYF. As DNA, the CDR3 is TGTGCCACCAGCAGGGGCCGGGACAAGGCCTACGAGCAGTACTTC. Complete variable domain (other parts from reference TRBV15 and TRBJ2-7): DAMVIQNPRYQVTQFGKPVTLSCSQTLNHNVMYWYQQKSSQAPKLLFHYYDKDFNNEADTPDNFQSRRPNTSFCFLDIRSPGLGDTAMYLCATSRGRDKAYEQYFGPGTRLTVT.

The gene calls are TRBV4-3 and TRBJ2-1; D could derive from TRBD1 or TRBD2 (6 bases each). The CDR3 loop spans 19 amino acids. Looked up from germline, CDR1 is LGHNA and CDR2 is YSLEER. The V end lost 4 bases, the J end lost 0 bases, and 22 bases lay between the germline ends. The CDR3 coding sequence is TGCGCCAGCAGCCCTTTAGGGGGGTCCACCTCTCGCTCCTACAATGAGCAGTTCTTC. This gives the protein CASSPLGGSTSRSYNEQFF.

About this clonotype itself: The junction shows a germline mismatch at one end, possibly a read error. The V call is TRBV29-1, the J call TRBJ2-1; no clear D gene. Per germline, CDR1 SQVTM and CDR2 ANQGSEA. The CDR3 is made up of 15 amino acids. This CDR3 is CSVADYSRAYSEQFF. The CDR3 DNA reads as TGCAGCGTTGCCGATTACAGCCGCGCCTACAGTGAGCAGTTCTTC.

The chain employs TRBV7-9 and TRBJ2-3; TRBD1 aligns across 7 bases. This CDR3 is 14 amino acids long. Germline assignment: CDR1 SEHNR and CDR2 FQNEAQ (reference sequence). With 5 bases clipped from V and 2 bases from J, the junction kept 4 bases outside the gene matches. Here the CDR3 reads CASSRDSHTDTQYF. The CDR3 DNA reads TGTGCCAGCAGCCGGGACAGTCACACAGATACGCAGTATTTT.